The rows below give T cell receptor beta chains drawn from one sample of a study of blood T cell repertoires in COVID-19. This table comes from immunoSEQ multiplex PCR, and its TCRdb copy is limited to in-frame clones, with some not included. Of approximately 320,000 clones listed, about nine tenths are singletons. Sequencing used peripheral blood. All receptors come from a woman in her twenties or thirties with COVID-19, enrolled during active disease. Both conserved end residues are part of each CDR3. D genes are given only for firm matches. Some rows have no size entry. The others give once, few or many, or a class for an expanded clone.

D gene	CDR3 length	V gene	J gene	clone size	CDR3 protein	CDR3 DNA
NA	12	TRBV7-9	TRBJ2-5	once	CASRPTEETQYF	TGTGCCAGCAGGCCGACTGAAGAGACCCAGTACTTC
NA	14	TRBV6-4	TRBJ2-7	few	CASSEGQGRYEQYF	TGTGCCAGCAGTGAAGGGCAGGGTCGGTACGAGCAGTACTTC
NA	14	TRBV5-4	TRBJ1-6	NA	CASSLGTFNSPLHF	TGTGCCAGCAGCTTAGGGACATTTAATTCACCCCTCCACTTT
NA	14	TRBV4-2	TRBJ2-1	NA	CASSQDTGKIRQFF	TGTGCCAGCAGCCAAGATACAGGGAAGATACGGCAGTTCTTC
NA	16	TRBV27	TRBJ1-6	NA	CARGGVCGSYNSPLHF	TGTGCCAGGGGGGGGGTTTGTGGCTCCTATAATTCACCCCTCCACTTT
NA	14	TRBV3-1/TRBV3-2	TRBJ1-3	NA	CASTQGGGRNTIYF	TGTGCCAGCACCCAAGGGGGGGGAAGAAACACCATATATTTT
TRBD1	14	TRBV6-5	TRBJ1-2	NA	CASSLGQPGYGYTF	TGTGCCAGCAGCCTGGGACAGCCCGGCTATGGCTACACCTTC
NA	17	TRBV5-4	TRBJ2-5	NA	CASSLIGAEEYQETQYF	TGTGCCAGCAGCTTAATAGGAGCGGAGGAGTACCAAGAGACCCAGTACTTC
NA	14	TRBV30	TRBJ1-6	NA	CAWSVLGGDSPLHF	TGTGCCTGGAGTGTACTTGGGGGGGACTCACCCCTCCACTTT
NA	13	TRBV5-1	TRBJ1-2	NA	CASSQQENYGYTF	TGCGCCAGCAGCCAACAAGAAAACTATGGCTACACCTTC
TRBD1	12	TRBV7-6	TRBJ2-7	few	CASSLRGQEQYF	TGTGCCAGCAGCCTCAGGGGGCAAGAGCAGTACTTC
NA	19	TRBV3-1/TRBV3-2	TRBJ1-4	NA	CASSQVQEPFGGVGEKLFF	TGTGCCAGCAGCCAAGTTCAAGAGCCGTTTGGGGGGGTCGGCGAAAAACTGTTTTTT
NA	14	TRBV15	TRBJ1-5	NA	CATAAGQGYQPQHF	TGTGCCACCGCGGCCGGTCAGGGATATCAGCCCCAGCATTTT
TRBD1	14	TRBV5-1	TRBJ1-1	NA	CASSPGQQNTEAFF	TGCGCCAGCAGCCCGGGACAGCAAAACACTGAAGCTTTCTTT
NA	16	TRBV6-5	TRBJ1-1	NA	CASSYRGSGNPLGAFF	TGTGCCAGCAGTTACCGAGGGAGTGGGAACCCTTTAGGAGCTTTCTTT
NA	14	TRBV5-1	TRBJ2-7	NA	CASSLAGQTYEQYF	TGCGCCAGCAGCTTGGCCGGACAGACCTACGAGCAGTACTTC
NA	13	TRBV29-1	TRBJ2-2	NA	CSFLTENTGELFF	TGCAGCTTCCTGACAGAGAACACCGGGGAGCTGTTTTTT
NA	17	TRBV4-2	TRBJ2-1	NA	CASSYKDPRVSYNEQFF	TGTGCCAGCAGCTATAAAGATCCGCGGGTCTCCTACAATGAGCAGTTCTTC
TRBD1	15	TRBV5-4	TRBJ1-4	once	CATRTGGMTNEKLFF	TGTGCCACCAGGACAGGGGGCATGACTAATGAAAAACTGTTTTTT
NA	14	TRBV10-2	TRBJ1-1	NA	CASSPQGGNTEAFF	TGCGCCAGCAGTCCCCAGGGTGGAAACACTGAAGCTTTCTTT
NA	15	TRBV5-5	TRBJ1-1	once	CASSVQEPMNTEAFF	TGTGCCAGCAGCGTGCAAGAGCCGATGAACACTGAAGCTTTCTTT
NA	15	TRBV13	TRBJ2-3	NA	CASSSGLPRTDTQYF	TGTGCCAGCAGCTCCGGACTACCCCGCACAGATACGCAGTATTTT
NA	15	TRBV14	TRBJ2-4	few	CASSQVSLAKNIQYF	TGTGCCAGCAGCCAAGTGAGTCTAGCCAAAAACATTCAGTACTTC
TRBD2	18	TRBV4-1	TRBJ2-1	NA	CASSHYSTPGLAGNEQFF	TGCGCCAGCAGCCATTACTCAACCCCGGGACTAGCGGGCAATGAGCAGTTCTTC